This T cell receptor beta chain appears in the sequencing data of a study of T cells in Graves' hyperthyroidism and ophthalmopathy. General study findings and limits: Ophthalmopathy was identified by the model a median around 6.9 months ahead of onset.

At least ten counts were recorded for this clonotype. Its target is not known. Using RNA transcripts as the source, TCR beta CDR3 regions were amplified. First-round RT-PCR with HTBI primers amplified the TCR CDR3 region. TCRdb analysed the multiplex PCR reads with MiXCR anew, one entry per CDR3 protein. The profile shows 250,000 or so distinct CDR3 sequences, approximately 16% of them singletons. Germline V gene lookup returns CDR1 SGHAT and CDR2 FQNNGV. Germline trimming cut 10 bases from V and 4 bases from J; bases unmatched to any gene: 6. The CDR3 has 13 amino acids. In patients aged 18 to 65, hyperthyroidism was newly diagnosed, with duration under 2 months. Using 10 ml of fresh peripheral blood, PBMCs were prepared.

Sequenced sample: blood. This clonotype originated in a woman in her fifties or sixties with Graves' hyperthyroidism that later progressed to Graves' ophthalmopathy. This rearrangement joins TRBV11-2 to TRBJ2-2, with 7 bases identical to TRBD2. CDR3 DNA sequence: TGTGCCACTACGGGGGGACGCACCGGGGAGCTGTTTTTT. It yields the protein CATTGGRTGELFF.